This T cell receptor (beta chain) was retrieved from a study of CD8+CD57+ T cells in acquired aplastic anemia. Germline assignment: CDR1 SNHLY and CDR2 FYNNEI. J lost 8 bases, V lost 5 bases, and 8 bases had no gene match. There are 13 residues in the CDR3. Individuals selected for sequencing had exhibited CD8+CD57+ cell expansion on flow cytometry. This clonotype was seen a handful of times. TCR beta VDJ and CDR3 profiles were obtained from a genomic DNA template. TCRdb redid the calling of the reads with MiXCR, one entry per CDR3 protein. This sample yields approximately 190,000 distinct CDR3 sequences, of which approximately 48% are seen a single time; approximately 9.7% belongs to the top ten.

V is TRBV2 and J is TRBJ1-2; the match to TRBD1 covers 7 bases. Sequencing was performed on sorted CD4+, CD8+, or CD8+CD57+ T cells (not recorded which) from PBMCs. This clonotype was sampled from a human donor with aplastic anemia. Written as DNA, the CDR3 is TGTGCCAGCAGTCCACAGGGGTCCGAGGGCTACACCTTC. Residues: CASSPQGSEGYTF.